What follows are 11 T cell receptor beta chains derived from one specimen sequenced in a study of T cells after posttransplantation cyclophosphamide. Sequencing used immunoSEQ multiplex PCR; TCRdb keeps in-frame clones, though not all of them. The profile covers about 47,000 clones, with 94% appearing a single time and around 3% taken by the ten largest. Sequencing was performed on PBMCs. Receptor source: a woman in her twenties or thirties in good health and a related stem cell transplant donor.

The genes are TRBV7-7 and TRBJ2-5; a weak D match, TRBD1 (6 bases). The germline CDR1 and CDR2 sequences are SSHAT and FNYEAQ (reference sequence). V was clipped by 0 bases and J by 4 bases, with 9 bases between them. This CDR3 contains 14 residues. The CDR3 is CASSLARRGETQYF. Here the CDR3 DNA reads TGTGCCAGCAGCTTAGCGCGCAGGGGAGAGACCCAGTACTTC.

The chain joins TRBV18 to TRBJ1-2, with D possibly being TRBD1 (6 bases). Per germline, CDR1 KGHSH and CDR2 LQKENI. The CDR3 length is 12 residues. Trimming left V 3 bases short and J 8 bases short, with 10 bases between. This chain's CDR3 is CASSPPTGGYTF. The CDR3 DNA is TGTGCCAGCTCACCCCCGACAGGAGGCTACACCTTC. The variable domain in full, completed from reference TRBV18 and TRBJ1-2, reads NAGVMQNPRHLVRRRGQEARLRCSPMKGHSHVYWYRQLPEEGLKFMVYLQKENIIDESGMPKERFSAEFPKEGPSILRIQQVVRGDSAAYFCASSPPTGGYTFGSGTRLTVV.

This sequence joins TRBV7-6 and TRBJ2-7, with TRBD1 identical over 9 bases. CDR1 and CDR2 from the germline V gene are SGHVS and FNYEAQ. V lost 1 base and J lost 2; bases outside the gene matches: 0. The CDR3 consists of 14 residues. The CDR3 nucleotides are TGTGCCAGCAGCTTAGACAGGGGGCCCTACGAGCAGTACTTC. Residues: CASSLDRGPYEQYF.

The chain employs TRBV5-4 and TRBJ1-2; D may be TRBD1 (5 bases). CDR3 length equals 14 residues. Germline lookup yields CDR1 SGHNT and CDR2 YYREEE (reference sequence). Trimming left V 5 bases short and J 6 bases short, with 17 bases between. The CDR3 protein is CASRLPLRQNGYTF. CDR3 sequence (DNA): TGTGCCAGCAGGTTACCTTTGAGACAGAATGGCTACACCTTC.

The J gene is TRBJ1-2, the V gene TRBV7-2; D may be TRBD1 (6 bases). V lost 6 bases and J 5 bases, leaving 16 bases between the germline ends. This CDR3 spans 14 amino acids. Germline V gene lookup returns CDR1 SGHTA and CDR2 FQGNSA. CDR3: CASRRPGGSYGYTF. The CDR3 region has the DNA TGTGCCAGCAGACGACCGGGGGGCAGTTATGGCTACACCTTC.

This sequence joins TRBV4-3 and TRBJ1-2, with 9 bases fitting TRBD1. Germline CDR1 reads LGHNA; CDR2 reads YSLEER. This CDR3 has 17 amino acids. V dropped 0 bases and J dropped 1; count of bases not matched to a gene: 6. In DNA form, the CDR3 reads TGCGCCAGCAGCCAAGATAGGGGGACAGGGCTTAACTATGGCTACACCTTC. This gives the protein CASSQDRGTGLNYGYTF.

The V and J genes are TRBV21-1 and TRBJ2-1; no check of the table's D call, TRBD1, against the DNA was made. TRBV21-1 is shown as a pseudogene. The CDR3 totals 11 residues. The CDR3 loop reads CASKVDRGQFF. The CDR3 DNA sequence: TGTGCCAGCAAGGTGGACAGGGGGCAGTTCTTC.

The chain recombines TRBV11-3 with TRBJ2-1, with 7 bases fitting TRBD2. The CDR3 covers 15 residues. Germline CDR1 SGHNT, CDR2 YENEEA. V shed 4 bases, J shed 0 bases, and the junction held 3 bases outside the gene matches. Here the CDR3 DNA reads TGTGCCAGCAGCTCAACTAGCGACTCCTACAATGAGCAGTTCTTC. This translates into CASSSTSDSYNEQFF.

CDR3 amino acids: CASSVEGRQPQHF. Here the CDR3 DNA reads TGTGCCAGCAGCGTAGAGGGGAGGCAGCCCCAGCATTTT. The chain joins TRBV9 to TRBJ1-5; D might be TRBD1 (5 bases). Trimming cost V 0 bases and J 7 bases, with 8 bases left between them. There are 13 residues in the CDR3. Germline V gene lookup returns CDR1 SGDLS and CDR2 YYNGEE.

This clone has a single count. V is TRBV11-2 and J is TRBJ1-2, with no clear D. The CDR3 runs to 14 residues. V was shortened by 5 bases and J by 4 bases, with 14 bases between the two germline ends. Germline CDR1 is SGHAT and CDR2 is FQNNGV. CDR3 region: CASSPSGGIYGYTF. The CDR3 region has the DNA TGTGCCAGCAGCCCCAGTGGAGGGATCTATGGCTACACCTTC.

The V and J genes are TRBV4-1 and TRBJ2-3; 13 bases match TRBD2. This CDR3 is 21 amino acids long. The V gene end was trimmed by 0 bases and the J gene end by 0 bases; junction bases not matched to a gene: 12. The germline gives CDR1 MGHRA, CDR2 YSYEKL. CDR3 sequence reads: CASSQDPQGTSGASSTDTQYF. CDR3 in DNA: TGCGCCAGCAGCCAAGATCCCCAAGGGACTAGCGGGGCCTCTAGCACAGATACGCAGTATTTT.